This T cell receptor (beta chain) was observed in a study of shared clonotypes between healthy human individuals. Study as a whole: Per donor, CD8 memory used one plate, CD8 naive used two, CD4 memory used three and CD4 naive used three. Overall study results and limits: In general, naive subsets displayed greater estimated richness than memory subsets did.

The germline gives CDR1 SGHTS, CDR2 YDEGEE. The CDR3 loop spans 14 amino acids. The V gene lost 1 base and the J gene lost 6 bases, with 13 bases spanning the gap. This clone was counted once. What it binds is unknown. Naive CD8 cells, CD45RO-negative and positively selected for CCR7, excluded terminally differentiated effector memory CD45RA+ cells. TCRdb keeps only in-frame clones here, not all; method: immunoSEQ multiplex PCR. The table lists some 2,100,000 clones, approximately 94% of them singletons. Input material: naive CD8+ T cells from PBMCs. The source of this sequence is a man younger than 35 in good health. Some clones in this sample may be carry-over from other donors' samples. This chain uses TRBV5-8 with TRBJ1-1; D not certain. The CDR3 bases are TGTGCCAGCAGCTTGTTGAGGGAGGTCCCTGAAGCTTTCTTT. Its translation: CASSLLREVPEAFF.